This T cell receptor beta chain was observed in a study of T cells in Graves' hyperthyroidism and ophthalmopathy. Study-level results: Most thyroid clonotypes expanded above 0.001 were also detected in blood.

The TCR beta CDR3 regions underwent amplification using RNA transcripts as the source. TCR CDR3 regions were first amplified by RT-PCR with HTBI primers. MiXCR was run by TCRdb on the multiplex PCR reads, yielding one entry per CDR3 protein. The table lists about 49,000 distinct CDR3 sequences, 45% to 65% of them singletons. This clonotype was seen just once. What it binds is not known. The length of the CDR3 is 14 residues. V lost 1 base and J lost 7, with 13 bases in between. Per germline, CDR1 LNHNV and CDR2 YYDKDF (reference sequence). Newly diagnosed hyperthyroidism patients aged 18 to 65 years had disease lasting under 2 months.

The sample taken for sequencing was peripheral blood or thyroid tissue (not recorded which). This TCR was sampled from a man in his late teens or twenties with Graves' hyperthyroidism. V is TRBV15 and J is TRBJ2-5; D unclear. The CDR3 region has the DNA TGTGCCACCAGCAGAGTAAGACGGTCCGGGACCCAGTACTTC. Protein sequence: CATSRVRRSGTQYF. The variable domain in full, with the rest retrieved from reference TRBV15 and TRBJ2-5, is DAMVIQNPRYQVTQFGKPVTLSCSQTLNHNVMYWYQQKSSQAPKLLFHYYDKDFNNEADTPDNFQSRRPNTSFCFLDIRSPGLGDTAMYLCATSRVRRSGTQYFGPGTRLLVL.